This entry is about one T cell receptor (beta chain). This entry comes from a study of blood T cell repertoires in COVID-19. Study-wide context: In each case, the material was cDNA or gDNA derived from T cells, B-cell-depleted T cells, or PBMCs.

The protocol was immunoSEQ multiplex PCR, while the TCRdb copy is restricted to in-frame clones and leaves out a portion. The profile shows roughly 76,000 clones, more than 85% of them singletons. The TCR comes from a woman aged 60-70 years with active COVID-19. Sequenced: peripheral blood.

In nucleotides, the CDR3 is TGTGCCAGCTGTGCGGGAACTGACATTCAGTACTTC. Encoded protein: CASCAGTDIQYF. The V gene is TRBV2, the J gene TRBJ2-4, with D possibly matching TRBD2 (6 bases). Germline CDR1 reads SNHLY; CDR2 reads FYNNEI. Trimming removed 8 bases from V and 8 bases from J, with 13 bases in between. The CDR3 contains 12 residues.